Listed here is a single TCR beta chain. The CDR3 is made up of 18 amino acids. Germline trimming cut 4 bases from V and 7 bases from J; bases unmatched to any gene: 17. Germline assignment: CDR1 SGHTA and CDR2 FQGNSA. The Seattle site enrolled patients during active infection and followed them longitudinally. The data are from a study of blood T cell repertoires in COVID-19. Study background: COVID-19 samples collected from the United States, Italy and Spain covered acute and convalescent phases. The analysed material was cDNA or gDNA that came from T cells, B-cell-depleted T cells, or PBMCs.

Under the authors' procedure: Amplification from reference gene primers served as the basis for estimated nucleated cell counts. Sequencing was performed with immunoSEQ multiplex PCR; in TCRdb, only in-frame clones are kept and a portion is missing. Clone size and the V and J calls come from that table; the DNA yielded D and trimming. The sample carries about 170,000 clones, about 85% recorded once. The sample was peripheral blood. The source of this sequence is a woman in her 70s with COVID-19, enrolled during active disease. The V gene is TRBV7-2, the J gene TRBJ2-2, with 8 bases fitting TRBD2. CDR3 DNA: TGTGCCAGCAGCTCGAGGGCTGCTGCGGGGGGCCGGGGCGGGGAGCTGTTTTTT. Translating gives CASSSRAAAGGRGGELFF. The full variable domain, its missing parts supplied by reference TRBV7-2 and TRBJ2-2, is GAGVSQSPSNKVTEKGKDVELRCDPISGHTALYWYRQSLGQGLEFLIYFQGNSAPDKSGLPSDRFSAERTGGSVSTLTIQRTQQEDSAVYLCASSSRAAAGGRGGELFFGEGSRLTVL.